The 30 T cell receptor beta chains listed next were all sequenced from one sample in a study of cytomegalovirus exposure and HLA in healthy donors (dated by TCRdb to the late 2010s). Libraries were built with the immunoSEQ multiplex PCR assay. For the multiplex PCR, a mixture combining 60 forward primers for TCR Vbeta segments and 13 reverse primers for TCR Jbeta segments was used. The table comes from immuneACCESS by way of TCRdb, which keeps in-frame sequences with V and J called. Part of the clones is missing from these tables; in studies checked, under half for an unresolved V gene and the rest for unknown reasons. The sample table records fewer than 120,000 clones; around 79% of these occur just once. In total, the top ten clones hold around 1.3% of the sample. Sequencing was done on a sample of PBMCs. The source of these receptors is a woman in her twenties or thirties in good health and CMV-seronegative.

The table lists this clone with many counts. The chain has TRBV6-4 and TRBJ2-1; 10 bases map to TRBD2. The CDR3 covers 15 residues. The germline CDR1 and CDR2 sequences are MRHNA and SNTAGT. V lost 10 bases and J lost 6; bases outside the gene matches: 12. The CDR3 region is CATSRAGGQSNEQFF. The CDR3 DNA sequence: TGTGCCACCTCCAGAGCGGGGGGGCAGTCCAATGAGCAGTTCTTC.

In DNA form, the CDR3 reads TGTGCCAGCAGCCCGCGAGGGCCGAGCTACTACGAGCAGTACTTC. Translated: CASSPRGPSYYEQYF. V and J are TRBV28 and TRBJ2-7, with D tentatively TRBD2 (5 bases). The CDR3 extends over 15 amino acids. Per the germline V gene, CDR1 is MDHEN and CDR2 is SYDVKM. The V end lost 6 bases, the J end lost 3 bases, and 18 bases lay between the germline ends.

This clone has more than one count but fewer than ten. J is TRBJ1-2 and V is TRBV30; 7 positions match TRBD1. J was trimmed by 3 bases and V by 1 base; bases with no gene match: 5. This CDR3 spans 14 amino acids. Germline V lookup: CDR1 GTSNPN, CDR2 SVGIG (reference sequence). The chain's CDR3 is CAWSAGGGYYGYTF. DNA of the CDR3: TGTGCCTGGAGTGCTGGAGGGGGCTACTATGGCTACACCTTC.

This clone has just one count. The CDR3 DNA is TGTGCCAGCAGCTCCCCGCTGGCCACTGAAGCTTTCTTT. Protein sequence: CASSSPLATEAFF. The chain employs TRBV7-8 and TRBJ1-1; no clear D. The CDR3 has 13 amino acids. V was clipped by 4 bases and J by 4 bases, with 10 bases between them. Germline values: CDR1 SGHVS, CDR2 FQNEAQ. The whole variable domain, remainder taken from reference TRBV7-8 and TRBJ1-1, is GAGVSQSPRYKVAKRGQDVALRCDPISGHVSLFWYQQALGQGPEFLTYFQNEAQLDKSGLPSDRFFAERPEGSVSTLKIQRTQQEDSAVYLCASSSPLATEAFFGQGTRLTVV.

The CDR3 loop reads CASSPPQGVWMETQYF. In DNA form, the CDR3 reads TGTGCCAGCAGCCCACCTCAGGGGGTATGGATGGAGACCCAGTACTTC. V and J are TRBV28 and TRBJ2-5, with 7 nucleotides matching TRBD1. CDR1 is MDHEN and CDR2 is SYDVKM in the germline V gene. The V and J ends lost 6 bases and 5 bases, in that order; junction bases with no gene match: 15. CDR3 size: 16 residues. The whole variable domain, remainder taken from reference TRBV28 and TRBJ2-5, is DVKVTQSSRYLVKRTGEKVFLECVQDMDHENMFWYRQDPGLGLRLIYFSYDVKMKEKGDIPEGYSVSREKKERFSLILESASTNQTSMYLCASSPPQGVWMETQYFGPGTRLLVL.

J is TRBJ2-1 and V is TRBV29-1, with TRBD2 matching 7 bases. This CDR3 comprises 10 residues. Germline values: CDR1 SQVTM, CDR2 ANQGSEA. Trimming at V came to 4 bases and at J to 13 bases, leaving 4 bases not matched to a gene. The DNA of the CDR3 is TGCAGCGTTGGGACTAGGGAACAGTTCTTC. Translating gives CSVGTREQFF.

This clone was recorded a few times. V gene TRBV28 combines with J gene TRBJ2-3; TRBD2 aligns across 11 bases. The CDR3 has 15 amino acids. Trimming cost V 4 bases and J 3 bases; bases outside gene matches: 3. Germline CDR1 and CDR2: MDHEN and SYDVKM. This chain's CDR3 is CASSSLAGGTDTQYF. CDR3 bases: TGTGCCAGCAGTTCCTTAGCGGGGGGGACAGATACGCAGTATTTT.

This chain joins TRBV27 and TRBJ2-5, with 12 bases lining up with TRBD2. Germline-derived CDR1 and CDR2 are MNHEY and SMNVEV (reference sequence). With 7 bases clipped from V and 3 bases from J, the junction kept 6 bases outside the gene matches. This CDR3 has 15 amino acids. The CDR3 loop reads CASKHRTSGEETQYF. The CDR3 nucleotides are TGTGCCAGCAAACACCGGACTAGCGGGGAAGAGACCCAGTACTTC.

J is TRBJ1-1 and V is TRBV25-1, with 8 bases identical to TRBD1. The CDR3 is 13 residues long. V lost 6 bases, J lost 9 bases, and 9 bases stayed unmatched. Germline CDR1 reads MGHDK; CDR2 reads SYGVNS. The DNA of the CDR3 is TGTGCCAGCAGCGGATCCACAGGGGGTAAAGCTTTCTTT. It yields the protein CASSGSTGGKAFF. Filled out from reference TRBV25-1 and TRBJ1-1, the complete variable domain reads EADIYQTPRYLVIGTGKKITLECSQTMGHDKMYWYQQDPGMELHLIHYSYGVNSTEKGDLSSESTVSRIRTEHFPLTLESARPSHTSQYLCASSGSTGGKAFFGQGTRLTVV.

The CDR3, as DNA: TGTGCCAGCTCACCCCGAGGGATCTCGGCTAATGAAAAACTGTTTTTT. Translation gives CASSPRGISANEKLFF. The chain employs TRBV18 and TRBJ1-4; no clear D. Germline V lookup: CDR1 KGHSH, CDR2 LQKENI. Deletions cut 3 bases from V and 3 bases from J, with 14 bases between. The CDR3 contains 16 residues. Based on the CDR3 plus reference TRBV18 and TRBJ1-4, the full variable domain is NAGVMQNPRHLVRRRGQEARLRCSPMKGHSHVYWYRQLPEEGLKFMVYLQKENIIDESGMPKERFSAEFPKEGPSILRIQQVVRGDSAAYFCASSPRGISANEKLFFGSGTQLSVL.

This chain uses TRBV6-5 with TRBJ1-1, with D possibly matching TRBD1 (6 bases). The CDR3 is 13 amino acids. Germline-derived CDR1 and CDR2 are MNHEY and SVGAGI. V was pared by 6 bases and J by 1 base, with 9 bases between. DNA of the CDR3: TGTGCCAGCAGCTTGACAGGGAACACTGAAGCTTTCTTT. Protein sequence: CASSLTGNTEAFF.

This chain's CDR3 is CASSQGPFYTIYF. In DNA form, the CDR3 reads TGTGCCAGCAGCCAGGGTCCCTTTTACACCATATATTTT. V and J are TRBV11-3 and TRBJ1-3; a weak D match, TRBD1 (5 bases). V was cut by 5 bases and J by 8 bases, with 13 bases left in between. The CDR3 loop spans 13 amino acids. CDR1 and CDR2 from the germline V gene are SGHNT and YENEEA.

V usage is TRBV5-1 and J usage is TRBJ1-3; D is unclear. The V end lost 0 bases, the J end lost 3 bases, and 4 bases lay between the germline ends. Per germline, CDR1 SGHRS and CDR2 YFSETQ. CDR3 length equals 13 residues. The CDR3 nucleotides are TGCGCCAGCAGCTTGGACAGTGGAAACACCATATATTTT. As protein: CASSLDSGNTIYF.

This clone appeared a single time. A much larger clone is a single base away; this may be a read error. V usage is TRBV27 and J usage is TRBJ1-2, with 9 nucleotides matching TRBD1. This CDR3 contains 13 residues. Germline trimming cut 5 bases from V and 6 bases from J; bases unmatched to any gene: 4. Germline loops: CDR1 MNHEY, CDR2 SMNVEV (reference sequence). The chain's CDR3 is CASSETGGDGYTF. Here the CDR3 DNA reads TGTGCCAGCAGTGAAACAGGGGGCGATGGCTACACCTTC.

The genes are TRBV27 and TRBJ1-5; D possibly corresponds to TRBD1 (6 bases). The CDR3 covers 14 residues. CDR1 and CDR2 from the germline V gene are MNHEY and SMNVEV (reference sequence). V gave up 5 bases and J gave up 3 bases, with 11 bases separating them. CDR3 sequence: CASSLGQFNQPQHF. The CDR3 bases are TGTGCCAGCAGTCTAGGACAGTTCAATCAGCCCCAGCATTTT.

V is TRBV11-2 and J is TRBJ2-7, with 7 positions matching TRBD2. Germline CDR1 reads SGHAT; CDR2 reads FQNNGV. The V and J ends lost 3 bases and 2 bases, in that order; junction bases with no gene match: 4. This CDR3 region has 14 residues. CDR3 region: CASSFLAAAYEQYF. The CDR3 nucleotides are TGTGCCAGCAGCTTTCTAGCGGCCGCCTACGAGCAGTACTTC.

The table lists this clone with a few counts. The CDR3 DNA reads TGTGCCAGCAGCTTGATAACAGGGGGCGAGACCCAGTACTTC. It translates to CASSLITGGETQYF. The rearrangement uses TRBV5-8 and TRBJ2-5, with 9 bases that match TRBD1. The CDR3 extends over 14 amino acids. Germline assignment: CDR1 SGHTS and CDR2 YDEGEE. The V segment lost 1 base and the J segment 5 bases; nucleotides outside the gene matches: 3.

The chain links TRBV4-2 to TRBJ1-4; D not certain. V was cut by 0 bases and J by 5 bases, with 16 bases left in between. This CDR3 comprises 17 residues. Germline values: CDR1 LGHNA, CDR2 YNFKEQ. CDR3 residues: CASSQDGIRTENEKLFF. The CDR3 bases are TGTGCCAGCAGCCAAGACGGTATCAGGACTGAGAATGAAAAACTGTTTTTT.

This chain connects TRBV4-3 to TRBJ2-3; 7 bases are shared with TRBD2. J was trimmed by 1 base and V by 0 bases; bases with no gene match: 7. The CDR3 is 17 amino acids. CDR1 LGHNA and CDR2 YSLEER come from the germline V gene. This chain's CDR3 is CASSQDSAGWGTDTQYF. Written as DNA, the CDR3 is TGCGCCAGCAGCCAAGATTCAGCGGGGTGGGGCACAGATACGCAGTATTTT.

The chain is built from TRBV5-1 and TRBJ2-3; D remains unclear. The V and J ends lost 4 bases and 1 base respectively, with 10 bases between them. Germline V gives CDR1 SGHRS, CDR2 YFSETQ. CDR3 length: 14 amino acids. The CDR3 spells CASSLFLGTDTQYF. The CDR3 region has the DNA TGCGCCAGCAGCCTATTTCTGGGCACAGATACGCAGTATTTT. Full variable domain (outside the CDR3, taken from reference TRBV5-1 and TRBJ2-3): KAGVTQTPRYLIKTRGQQVTLSCSPISGHRSVSWYQQTPGQGLQFLFEYFSETQRNKGNFPGRFSGRQFSNSRSEMNVSTLELGDSALYLCASSLFLGTDTQYFGPGTRLTVL.

The chain couples TRBV27 to TRBJ2-7; 9 nucleotides align to TRBD1. Germline CDR1 MNHEY, CDR2 SMNVEV (reference sequence). The V gene end was trimmed by 6 bases and the J gene end by 3 bases; junction bases not matched to a gene: 3. CDR3 length: 13 residues. This chain's CDR3 is CASSRTGVYEQYF. DNA for the CDR3: TGTGCCAGCAGCCGGACAGGGGTCTACGAGCAGTACTTC.

The V call is TRBV5-5, the J call TRBJ1-5; 8 positions agree with TRBD1. This CDR3 spans 14 amino acids. Germline values: CDR1 SGHKS, CDR2 YYEKEE (reference sequence). J was trimmed by 9 bases and V by 4 bases; bases with no gene match: 9. DNA of the CDR3: TGTGCCAGCAGCCGAGACAGGGGAGGGCGGCCCCAGCATTTT. This sequence encodes CASSRDRGGRPQHF. Full variable domain (rest looked up from reference TRBV5-5 and TRBJ1-5): DAGVTQSPTHLIKTRGQQVTLRCSPISGHKSVSWYQQVLGQGPQFIFQYYEKEERGRGNFPDRFSARQFPNYSSELNVNALLLGDSALYLCASSRDRGGRPQHFGDGTRLSIL.

This clone has more than one count but fewer than ten. The chain carries TRBV5-4 and TRBJ2-7; 12 nucleotides align to TRBD2. The germline V gene encodes CDR1 SGHNT and CDR2 YYREEE (reference sequence). After removal of 0 bases from V and 3 bases from J, the junction contained 7 bases not matched to a gene. This CDR3 region has 17 residues. DNA for the CDR3: TGTGCCAGCAGCTTGGCCCCGACTAGCGGGAGCGTCTACGAGCAGTACTTC. As protein: CASSLAPTSGSVYEQYF.

The chain joins TRBV2 to TRBJ2-7, with 8 positions matching TRBD1. CDR3 size: 14 residues. V was clipped by 7 bases and J by 0 bases; unmatched bases: 5. Germline V gives CDR1 SNHLY, CDR2 FYNNEI. The CDR3 DNA reads TGTGCCAGCAAACACAGGGGGACCTCCTACGAGCAGTACTTC. It encodes CASKHRGTSYEQYF.

This chain links TRBV2 with TRBJ1-5; D remains ambiguous. V lost 4 bases and J 1 base, leaving 8 bases between the germline ends. The germline V gene encodes CDR1 SNHLY and CDR2 FYNNEI. The CDR3 extends over 14 amino acids. CDR3 sequence (DNA): TGTGCCAGCAGTGTAGGCAGGAGCAATCAGCCCCAGCATTTT. Its translation: CASSVGRSNQPQHF.

There are a few counts of this clone. This sequence joins TRBV30 and TRBJ2-1; 7 bases map to TRBD2. From germline, CDR1 is GTSNPN and CDR2 SVGIG (reference sequence). V dropped 0 bases and J dropped 3; count of bases not matched to a gene: 5. The CDR3 totals 15 residues. In nucleotides, the CDR3 is TGTGCCTGGAGTGTGGGCAGCGGGATCTACAATGAGCAGTTCTTC. Translating it yields CAWSVGSGIYNEQFF.

This clone showed up just a few times. V usage is TRBV2 and J usage is TRBJ2-7, with 7 bases aligning to TRBD1. This CDR3 has 15 amino acids. CDR1 and CDR2 (germline): SNHLY, FYNNEI. V lost 6 bases, J lost 2 bases, and 10 bases stayed unmatched. The CDR3 nucleotides are TGTGCCAGCAGCGTTACAGGGGTCACGGCCTACGAGCAGTACTTC. Residues: CASSVTGVTAYEQYF.

The J gene is TRBJ1-2, the V gene TRBV5-1; 8 nucleotides agree with TRBD1. J was trimmed by 1 base and V by 1 base; bases with no gene match: 9. Germline lookup yields CDR1 SGHRS and CDR2 YFSETQ. This CDR3 has 17 amino acids. In DNA form, the CDR3 reads TGCGCCAGCAGCTTGCGATACCGGGACAGGAATAACTATGGCTACACCTTC. This codes for CASSLRYRDRNNYGYTF.

The rearrangement uses TRBV11-3 and TRBJ2-7; 7 bases match TRBD2. This CDR3 has 13 residues. Unmatched junction bases numbered 6, after V lost 3 bases and J lost 7 bases. Germline CDR1 and CDR2: SGHNT and YENEEA. The CDR3, as DNA: TGTGCCAGCAGCTTGACGGGAGGCTTAGAGCAGTACTTC. It translates to CASSLTGGLEQYF.

This clone was seen just once. The J gene is TRBJ2-1, the V gene TRBV7-8; 10 nucleotides line up with TRBD2. Germline CDR1 and CDR2: SGHVS and FQNEAQ. The CDR3 length is 14 residues. V shed 6 bases, J shed 8 bases, and the junction held 7 bases outside the gene matches. The CDR3 region is CASRGLAGADEQFF. As DNA, the CDR3 is TGTGCCAGCAGAGGTCTAGCGGGAGCGGATGAGCAGTTCTTC.